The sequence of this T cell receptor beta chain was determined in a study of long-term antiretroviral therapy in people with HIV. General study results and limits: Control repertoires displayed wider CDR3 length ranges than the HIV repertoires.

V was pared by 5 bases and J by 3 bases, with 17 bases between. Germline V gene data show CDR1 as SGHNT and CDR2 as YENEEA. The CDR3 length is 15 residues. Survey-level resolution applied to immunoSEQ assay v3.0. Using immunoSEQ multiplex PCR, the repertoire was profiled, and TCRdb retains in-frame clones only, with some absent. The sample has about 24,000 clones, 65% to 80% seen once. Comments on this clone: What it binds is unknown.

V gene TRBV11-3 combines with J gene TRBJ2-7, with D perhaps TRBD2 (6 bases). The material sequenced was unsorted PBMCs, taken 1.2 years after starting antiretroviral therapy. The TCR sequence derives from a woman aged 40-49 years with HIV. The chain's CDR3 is CASSPGTSDIYEQYF. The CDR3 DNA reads TGTGCCAGCAGCCCCGGGACTTCCGATATCTACGAGCAGTACTTC.